The source of this T cell receptor beta chain is a study of OX40 agonist ivuxolimab in advanced cancers. Study observations and caveats: CD8+ T cells (on average) carried more expanded clones than CD4+ T cells.

The protocol was immunoSEQ multiplex PCR, while the TCRdb copy is restricted to in-frame clones and leaves out a portion. This table has about 52,000 clones, about 85% appearing once. As concerns this clone: Its antigen is unidentified.

Blood specimens came from baseline, cycle 4 day 1, and cycle 7 day 1. Per germline, CDR1 SGDLS and CDR2 YYNGEE. CDR3 length: 16 amino acids. The V segment lost 4 bases and the J segment 4 bases; nucleotides outside the gene matches: 12. Sequencing was performed on CD4+ or CD8+ T cells sorted from blood, taken in a trial of the OX40 agonist ivuxolimab. The genes are TRBV9 and TRBJ2-3, with 7 bases fitting TRBD1. The source is an adult with an advanced solid tumor such as melanoma, head and neck, liver or kidney cancer. CDR3 in amino acids: CASSLDPGGNSDTQYF. Here the CDR3 DNA reads TGTGCCAGCAGCTTAGACCCAGGGGGAAATTCAGATACGCAGTATTTT.